This TCR beta chain was captured by sequencing in a study of shared clonotypes between healthy human individuals. General observations from the study: With few donors, the genetic and exposure-history diversity represented was limited. Non-shared clonotypes had lower generation probabilities than clonotypes shared by all four sorted-subset donors.

Only in-frame clones appear in the TCRdb table, and some are missing; sequencing was by immunoSEQ multiplex PCR. The sample consists of about 95,000 clones, 67% of them appearing once. Germline lookup yields CDR1 SEHNR and CDR2 FQNEAQ (reference sequence). The ends lost 1 base at V and 3 bases at J; junction bases unmatched: 5. The CDR3 has 16 residues. Combining CD45RO+ cells with CCR7-negative CD45RA+ TemRA cells gave CD8 memory. Comment on this clone: Its antigen is unknown.

The sequenced sample was memory CD8+ T cells sorted from blood. Subset noted: CD45RO+ cells pooled with CCR7-negative TemRA cells. This sequence originates from a man aged 25 to 40 in good health. The rearrangement joins TRBV7-9 to TRBJ1-5; TRBD1 agrees at 8 bases. The CDR3 DNA sequence: TGTGCCAGCAGCTTAGAGAGGACAGGGACCAATCAGCCCCAGCATTTT. Its protein is CASSLERTGTNQPQHF. Looking up the rest from reference TRBV7-9 and TRBJ1-5 gives the full variable domain: DTGVSQNPRHKITKRGQNVTFRCDPISEHNRLYWYRQTLGQGPEFLTYFQNEAQLEKSRLLSDRFSAERPKGSFSTLEIQRTEQGDSAMYLCASSLERTGTNQPQHFGDGTRLSIL.